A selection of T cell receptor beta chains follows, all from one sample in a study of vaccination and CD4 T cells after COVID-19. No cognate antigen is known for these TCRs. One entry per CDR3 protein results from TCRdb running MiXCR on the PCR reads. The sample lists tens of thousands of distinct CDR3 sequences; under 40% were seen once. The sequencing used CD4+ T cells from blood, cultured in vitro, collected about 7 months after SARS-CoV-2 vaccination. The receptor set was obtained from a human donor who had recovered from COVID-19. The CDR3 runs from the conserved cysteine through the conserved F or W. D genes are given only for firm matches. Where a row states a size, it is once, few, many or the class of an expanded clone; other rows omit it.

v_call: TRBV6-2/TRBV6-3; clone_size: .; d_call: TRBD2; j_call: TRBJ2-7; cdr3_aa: CASSVRLAGVVQYF; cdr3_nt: TGTGCCAGCAGTGTCAGACTAGCGGGAGTCGTGCAGTACTTC
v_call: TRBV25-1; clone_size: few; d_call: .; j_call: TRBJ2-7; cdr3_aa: CASREESSYEQYF; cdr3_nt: TGTGCCAGCAGGGAGGAGAGCTCCTACGAGCAGTACTTC
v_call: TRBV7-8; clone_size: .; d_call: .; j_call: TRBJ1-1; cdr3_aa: CASSLGIYNTEAFF; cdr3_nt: TGTGCCAGCAGCTTAGGAATCTATAACACTGAAGCTTTCTTT
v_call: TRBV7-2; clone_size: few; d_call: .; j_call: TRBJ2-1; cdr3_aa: CASSLSASLDEQFF; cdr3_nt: TGTGCCAGCAGCTTATCGGCTAGCTTGGATGAGCAGTTCTTC
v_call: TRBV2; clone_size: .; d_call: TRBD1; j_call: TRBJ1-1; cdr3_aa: CASSDRGTTEAFF; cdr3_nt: TGTGCCAGCAGCGACAGGGGGACCACTGAAGCTTTCTTT
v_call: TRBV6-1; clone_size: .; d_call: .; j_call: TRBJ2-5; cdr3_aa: CASGQGPVETQYF; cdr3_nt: TGTGCCAGCGGTCAGGGACCGGTGGAGACCCAGTACTTC
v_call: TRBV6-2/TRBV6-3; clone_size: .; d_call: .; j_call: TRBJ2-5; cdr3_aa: CASRNPHRGQETQYF; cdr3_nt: TGTGCCAGCAGAAACCCCCATCGGGGGCAAGAGACCCAGTACTTC
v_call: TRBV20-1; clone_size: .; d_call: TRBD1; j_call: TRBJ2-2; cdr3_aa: CSARNAQGTGELFF; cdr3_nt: TGCAGTGCTCGGAACGCACAGGGGACCGGGGAGCTGTTTTTT
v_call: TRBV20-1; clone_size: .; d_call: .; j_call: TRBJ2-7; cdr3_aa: CSARDQRVGGAEQYF; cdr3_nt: TGCAGTGCTAGAGATCAACGGGTTGGGGGGGCCGAGCAGTACTTC
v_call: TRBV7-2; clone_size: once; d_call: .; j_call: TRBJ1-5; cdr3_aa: CASCLVSGTRAIYQPQHF; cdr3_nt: TGTGCCAGCTGCTTAGTTTCGGGGACCCGGGCAATCTACCAGCCCCAGCATTTT
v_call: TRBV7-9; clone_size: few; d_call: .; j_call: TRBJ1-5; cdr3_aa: CASSFGGYSNQPQHF; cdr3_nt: TGTGCCAGCAGCTTCGGTGGTTATAGCAATCAGCCCCAGCATTTT
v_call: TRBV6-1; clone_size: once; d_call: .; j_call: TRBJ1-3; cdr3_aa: CASSRQGWGNTIYF; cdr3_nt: TGTGCCAGCAGCAGGCAGGGGTGGGGAAACACCATATATTTT
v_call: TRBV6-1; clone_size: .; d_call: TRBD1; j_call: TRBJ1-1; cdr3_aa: CASSTGMNTEAFF; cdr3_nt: TGTGCCAGCTCGACAGGGATGAACACTGAAGCTTTCTTT
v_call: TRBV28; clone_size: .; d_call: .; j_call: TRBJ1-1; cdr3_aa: CASSLGIDRLEAFF; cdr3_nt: TGTGCCAGCAGTTTGGGTATAGACAGGCTTGAAGCTTTCTTT
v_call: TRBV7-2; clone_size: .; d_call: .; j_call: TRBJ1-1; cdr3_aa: CASSPRQVTEAFF; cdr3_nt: TGTGCCAGCAGCCCCCGACAAGTCACTGAAGCTTTCTTT
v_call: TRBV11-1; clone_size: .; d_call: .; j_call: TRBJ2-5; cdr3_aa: CASTRGLSETQYF; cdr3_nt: TGTGCCAGCACCCGGGGGCTTTCAGAGACCCAGTACTTC
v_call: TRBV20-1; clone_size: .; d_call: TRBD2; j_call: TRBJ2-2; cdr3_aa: CSAREIAGAAGELFF; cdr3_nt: TGCAGTGCTAGAGAAATAGCGGGAGCCGCCGGGGAGCTGTTTTTT
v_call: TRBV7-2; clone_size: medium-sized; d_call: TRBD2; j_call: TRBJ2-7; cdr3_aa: CASSLVAGGLAGAGF; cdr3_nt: TGTGCCAGCAGCTTAGTTGCGGGGGGACTAGCGGGAGCAGGCTTC
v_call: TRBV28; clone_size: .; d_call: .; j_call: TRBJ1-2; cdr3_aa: CASSPGGGVNYGYTF; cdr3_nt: TGTGCCAGCAGTCCCGGCGGGGGCGTTAACTATGGCTACACCTTC
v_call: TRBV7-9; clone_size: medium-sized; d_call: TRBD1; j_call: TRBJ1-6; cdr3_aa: CASSPLQGNNSPLHF; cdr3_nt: TGTGCCAGCAGCCCCCTACAGGGGAATAATTCACCCCTCCACTTT
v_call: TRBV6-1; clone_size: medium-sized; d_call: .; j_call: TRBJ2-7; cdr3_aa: CASSDRWTVGEQYF; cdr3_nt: TGTGCCAGCAGCGACCGGTGGACAGTTGGGGAGCAGTACTTC
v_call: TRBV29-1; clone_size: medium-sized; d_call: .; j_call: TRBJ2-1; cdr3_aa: CSARQYNEQFF; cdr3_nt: TGCAGCGCTCGGCAGTACAATGAGCAGTTCTTC
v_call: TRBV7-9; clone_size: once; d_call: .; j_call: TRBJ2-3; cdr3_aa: CASRRSGPTDTQYF; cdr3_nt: TGTGCCAGCCGCAGAAGCGGGCCCACAGATACGCAGTATTTT
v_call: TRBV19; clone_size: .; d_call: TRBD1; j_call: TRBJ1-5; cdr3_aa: CASRAHKGQGAHQPQHF; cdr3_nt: TGTGCCAGTAGGGCACATAAAGGGCAGGGGGCACATCAGCCCCAGCATTTT
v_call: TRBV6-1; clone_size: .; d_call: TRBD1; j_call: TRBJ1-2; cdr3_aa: CASSEVPGGADGYTF; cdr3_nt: TGTGCCAGCAGTGAAGTTCCAGGGGGCGCCGATGGCTACACCTTC
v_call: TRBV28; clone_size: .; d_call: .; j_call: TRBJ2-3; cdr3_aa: CASGNSLTDTQYF; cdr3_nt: TGTGCCAGCGGAAATTCGCTTACAGATACGCAGTATTTT
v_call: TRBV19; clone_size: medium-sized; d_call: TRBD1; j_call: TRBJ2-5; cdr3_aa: CASSRQGWETQYF; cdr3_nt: TGTGCCAGTAGTCGACAGGGCTGGGAGACCCAGTACTTC
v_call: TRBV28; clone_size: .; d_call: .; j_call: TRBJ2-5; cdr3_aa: CASSSLISGYQETQYF; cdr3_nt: TGTGCCAGCAGCTCTTTGATCAGCGGGTACCAAGAGACCCAGTACTTC
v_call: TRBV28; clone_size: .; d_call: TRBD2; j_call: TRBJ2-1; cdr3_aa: CATSNLAGAFF; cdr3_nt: TGTGCCACCAGCAATTTGGCGGGAGCGTTCTTC
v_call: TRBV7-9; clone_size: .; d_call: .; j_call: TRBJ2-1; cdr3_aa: CASSSPQGGAHNEQFF; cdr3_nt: TGTGCCAGCAGCTCCCCCCAGGGGGGGGCCCACAATGAGCAGTTCTTC
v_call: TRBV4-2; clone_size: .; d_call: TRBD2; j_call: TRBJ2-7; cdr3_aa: CASSQEVAGSYEQYF; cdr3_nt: TGTGCCAGCAGCCAAGAAGTAGCGGGCTCCTACGAGCAGTACTTC
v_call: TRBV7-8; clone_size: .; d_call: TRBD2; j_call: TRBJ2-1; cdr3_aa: CASSLGTGLAGVRLSSYNEQFF; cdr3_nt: TGTGCCAGCAGCTTAGGAACCGGACTAGCAGGCGTCCGGCTAAGCTCCTACAATGAGCAGTTCTTC
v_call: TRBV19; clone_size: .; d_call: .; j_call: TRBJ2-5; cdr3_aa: CASSKTGTGDLAQYF; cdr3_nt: TGTGCCAGTAGTAAAACCGGGACTGGAGATTTGGCCCAGTACTTC
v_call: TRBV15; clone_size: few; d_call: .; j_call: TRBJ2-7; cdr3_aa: CATSRDLGVSREQYF; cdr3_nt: TGTGCCACCAGCAGAGATTTAGGGGTTAGCCGCGAGCAGTACTTC
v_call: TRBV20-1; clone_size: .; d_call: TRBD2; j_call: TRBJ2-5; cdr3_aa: CSAGNTPGTSLETQYF; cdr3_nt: TGCAGTGCCGGAAATACTCCCGGGACTAGTCTTGAGACCCAGTACTTC
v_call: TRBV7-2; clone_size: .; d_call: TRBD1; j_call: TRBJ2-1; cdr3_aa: CASSLDGQGRYNEQFF; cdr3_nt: TGTGCCAGCAGCTTAGACGGACAGGGCAGATACAATGAGCAGTTCTTC
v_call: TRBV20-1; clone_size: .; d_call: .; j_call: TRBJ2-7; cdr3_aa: CSARDWGGEQYF; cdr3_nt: TGCAGTGCTAGAGATTGGGGAGGCGAGCAGTACTTC
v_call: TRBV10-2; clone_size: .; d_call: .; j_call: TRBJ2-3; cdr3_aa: CASSETGSDTQYF; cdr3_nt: TGCGCCAGCAGTGAGACAGGGTCAGATACGCAGTATTTT